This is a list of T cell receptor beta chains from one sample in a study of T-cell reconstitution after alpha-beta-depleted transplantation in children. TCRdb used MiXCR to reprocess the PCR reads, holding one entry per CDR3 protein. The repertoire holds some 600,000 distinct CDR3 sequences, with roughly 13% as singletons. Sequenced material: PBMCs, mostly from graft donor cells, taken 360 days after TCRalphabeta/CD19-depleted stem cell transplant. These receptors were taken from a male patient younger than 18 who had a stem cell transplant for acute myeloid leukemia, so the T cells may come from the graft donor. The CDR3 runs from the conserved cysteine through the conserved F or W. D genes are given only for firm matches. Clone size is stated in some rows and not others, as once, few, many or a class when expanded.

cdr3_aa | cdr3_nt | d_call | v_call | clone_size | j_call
CASSLPSGSTDTQYF | TGCGCCAGCAGCTTGCCTAGCGGTAGCACAGATACGCAGTATTTT | TRBD2 | TRBV5-1 | many | TRBJ2-3
CASSLEPTGGQQYF | TGTGCCAGCAGCTTAGAACCGACAGGGGGCCAGCAGTACTTC | TRBD1 | TRBV7-9 | . | TRBJ2-7
CASRPQGAPDTQYF | TGTGCCAGCAGGCCACAGGGGGCCCCAGATACGCAGTATTTT | TRBD1 | TRBV28 | few | TRBJ2-3
CSASPADRLYGYTF | TGCAGTGCCTCGCCAGCCGACAGACTCTATGGCTACACCTTC | . | TRBV20-1 | few | TRBJ1-2
CSARTSGPYNEQFF | TGCAGTGCTAGGACTAGCGGGCCCTACAATGAGCAGTTCTTC | TRBD2 | TRBV20-1 | few | TRBJ2-1
CASSQGIFARVNTGELFF | TGTGCCAGCAGCCAAGGAATTTTCGCCAGGGTGAACACCGGGGAGCTGTTTTTT | . | TRBV4-2 | . | TRBJ2-2
CASSRTSGTDYEQYF | TGTGCCAGCAGCAGGACTAGCGGGACCGACTACGAGCAGTACTTC | TRBD2 | TRBV11-1 | few | TRBJ2-7
CASSRGVTGTSVAVSYNEQFF | TGCGCCAGCAGTAGGGGGGTCACCGGGACTAGCGTAGCGGTGTCCTACAATGAGCAGTTCTTC | TRBD2 | TRBV4-1 | . | TRBJ2-1
CASSLFAGRNEQFF | TGTGCCAGCAGTTTATTTGCAGGGAGGAATGAGCAGTTCTTC | . | TRBV28 | few | TRBJ2-1
CSAQPGTSVDTQYF | TGCAGTGCCCAGCCCGGGACTAGCGTAGATACGCAGTATTTT | TRBD2 | TRBV20-1 | few | TRBJ2-3
CASSQTPGTSPYEQYF | TGTGCCAGCAGTCAGACTCCCGGGACTAGTCCTTACGAGCAGTACTTC | TRBD2 | TRBV27 | many | TRBJ2-7
CASTLSGQPYEQYF | TGTGCCAGCACCCTCTCGGGGCAGCCCTACGAGCAGTACTTC | . | TRBV7-2 | many | TRBJ2-7
CASCKSWQETQYF | TGCGCCAGCTGCAAGAGCTGGCAAGAGACCCAGTACTTC | . | TRBV5-1 | few | TRBJ2-5
CASSSQFYEQYF | TGTGCCAGCAGTTCCCAATTCTACGAGCAGTACTTC | . | TRBV28 | many | TRBJ2-7
CASSSGLAARNEQFF | TGTGCTAGCAGCTCGGGACTAGCGGCAAGGAATGAGCAGTTCTTC | TRBD2 | TRBV7-7 | once | TRBJ2-1
CASSDLGGYQETQYF | TGTGCCAGCAGTGATTTAGGAGGGTACCAAGAGACCCAGTACTTC | . | TRBV25-1 | . | TRBJ2-5
CASSNDPVLAKNIQYF | TGTGCCAGCAGTAACGACCCAGTTCTAGCCAAAAACATTCAGTACTTC | . | TRBV6-5 | . | TRBJ2-4
CASTPPGTWGSEQYF | TGTGCCAGCACCCCCCCCGGGACATGGGGCTCCGAGCAGTACTTC | . | TRBV12-3/TRBV12-4 | . | TRBJ2-7
CASSWGDRSQETQYF | TGTGCCAGCAGTTGGGGGGACAGGAGCCAAGAGACCCAGTACTTC | TRBD1 | TRBV12-3/TRBV12-4 | few | TRBJ2-5
CATGGAGAMGEQYF | TGTGCCACCGGGGGAGCCGGGGCCATGGGGGAGCAGTACTTC | . | TRBV24-1 | few | TRBJ2-7
CSVNTGTNTEAFF | TGCAGCGTTAACACAGGGACGAACACTGAAGCTTTCTTT | . | TRBV29-1 | few | TRBJ1-1
CASGKLAGGGNEQFF | TGTGCCAGCGGGAAACTAGCGGGAGGGGGCAATGAGCAGTTCTTC | TRBD2 | TRBV7-3 | . | TRBJ2-1
CASSQDFGVETQYF | TGCGCCAGCAGCCAAGATTTCGGGGTAGAGACCCAGTACTTC | . | TRBV4-3 | few | TRBJ2-5
CASTYSFTGLAGRGEQYF | TGTGCCAGCACTTATTCGTTCACGGGACTAGCGGGCCGAGGGGAGCAGTACTTC | TRBD2 | TRBV6-2/TRBV6-3 | . | TRBJ2-7
CASSQEGGEKLFF | TGTGCCAGCAGCCAAGAAGGGGGGGAAAAACTGTTTTTT | . | TRBV3-1 | . | TRBJ1-4
CASGSGQGAETQYF | TGTGCTAGTGGTTCCGGACAGGGGGCTGAGACCCAGTACTTC | TRBD1 | TRBV12-5 | . | TRBJ2-5
CASSRTSGRSSYEQYF | TGTGCCAGCAGTAGGACTAGCGGGAGGTCTTCCTACGAGCAGTACTTC | TRBD2 | TRBV12-3/TRBV12-4 | . | TRBJ2-7
CSVGGWGSSGNTIYF | TGCAGCGTAGGAGGTTGGGGAAGCTCTGGAAACACCATATATTTT | . | TRBV29-1 | many | TRBJ1-3
CASSFWTSETDTQYF | TGTGCCAGCAGCTTCTGGACTAGCGAGACAGATACGCAGTATTTT | TRBD2 | TRBV7-8 | . | TRBJ2-3